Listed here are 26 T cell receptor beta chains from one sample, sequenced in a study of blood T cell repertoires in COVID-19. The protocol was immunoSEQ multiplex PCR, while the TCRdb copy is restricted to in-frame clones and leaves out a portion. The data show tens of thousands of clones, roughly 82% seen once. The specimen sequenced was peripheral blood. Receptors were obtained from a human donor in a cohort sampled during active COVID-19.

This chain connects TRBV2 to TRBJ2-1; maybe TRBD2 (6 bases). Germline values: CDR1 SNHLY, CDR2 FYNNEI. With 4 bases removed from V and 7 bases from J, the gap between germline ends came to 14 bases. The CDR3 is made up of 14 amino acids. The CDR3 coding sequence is TGTGCCAGCAGTGCTCCGGAGCGGGCAAATGAGCAGTTCTTC. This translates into CASSAPERANEQFF.

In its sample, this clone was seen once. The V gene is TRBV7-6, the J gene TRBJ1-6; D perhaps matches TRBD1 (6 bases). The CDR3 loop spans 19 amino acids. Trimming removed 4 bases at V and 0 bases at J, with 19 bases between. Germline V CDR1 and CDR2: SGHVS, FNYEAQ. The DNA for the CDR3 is TGTGCCAGCAGCTATAGGGGGTGGTGGCACAGCTCCTATAATTCACCCCTCCACTTT. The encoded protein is CASSYRGWWHSSYNSPLHF.

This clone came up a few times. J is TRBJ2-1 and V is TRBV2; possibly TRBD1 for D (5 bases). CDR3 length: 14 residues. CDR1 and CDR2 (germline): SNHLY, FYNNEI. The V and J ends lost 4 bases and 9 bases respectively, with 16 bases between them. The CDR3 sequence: CASSVQGLHGEQFF. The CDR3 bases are TGTGCCAGCAGTGTGCAGGGATTACATGGTGAGCAGTTCTTC.

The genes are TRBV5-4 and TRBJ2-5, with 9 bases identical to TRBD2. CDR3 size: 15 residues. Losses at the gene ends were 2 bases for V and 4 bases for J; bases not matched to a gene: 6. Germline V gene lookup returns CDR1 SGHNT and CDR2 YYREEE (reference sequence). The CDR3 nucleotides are TGTGCCAGCAGCTTAATCAGCGGGAGGACAGAGACCCAGTACTTC. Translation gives CASSLISGRTETQYF.

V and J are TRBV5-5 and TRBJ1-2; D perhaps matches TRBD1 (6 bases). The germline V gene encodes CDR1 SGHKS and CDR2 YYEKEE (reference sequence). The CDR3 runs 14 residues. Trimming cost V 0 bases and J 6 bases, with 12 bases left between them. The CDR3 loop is CASSLAAGADGYTF. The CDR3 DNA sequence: TGTGCCAGCAGCTTGGCAGCGGGGGCAGATGGCTACACCTTC.

The CDR3 DNA sequence: TGTGCCAGCAGCCATGGACAGGAGGGCAATCAGCCCCAGCATTTT. Its translation is CASSHGQEGNQPQHF. V and J are TRBV13 and TRBJ1-5, with 7 bases fitting TRBD1. CDR3 length equals 15 residues. Germline loops: CDR1 PRHDT, CDR2 FYEKMQ (reference sequence). V shed 5 bases and J 2 bases; nucleotides not matched to a gene: 6.

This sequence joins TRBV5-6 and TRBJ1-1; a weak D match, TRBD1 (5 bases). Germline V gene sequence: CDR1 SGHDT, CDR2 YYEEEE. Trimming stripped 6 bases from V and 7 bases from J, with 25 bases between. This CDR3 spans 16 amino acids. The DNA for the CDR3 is TGTGCCAGCAACCATATAAAGTCCAGGGCAGTCGGTGAAGCTTTCTTT. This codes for CASNHIKSRAVGEAFF.

CDR3 DNA sequence: TGTGCCAGCAGCCAGGACAGGGCAGGCACAGATACGCAGTATTTT. It specifies CASSQDRAGTDTQYF. The chain is built from TRBV16 and TRBJ2-3; TRBD1 agrees at 8 bases. The V and J ends lost 3 bases and 1 base, in that order; junction bases with no gene match: 3. This CDR3 region has 15 residues. Germline V lookup: CDR1 KGHSY, CDR2 FQNENV.

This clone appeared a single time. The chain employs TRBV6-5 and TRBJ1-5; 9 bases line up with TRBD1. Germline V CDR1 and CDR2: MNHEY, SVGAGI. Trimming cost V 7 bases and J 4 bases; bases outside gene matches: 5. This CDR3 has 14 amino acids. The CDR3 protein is CASNTQGANQPQHF. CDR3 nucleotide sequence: TGTGCCAGCAATACACAGGGGGCGAATCAGCCCCAGCATTTT.

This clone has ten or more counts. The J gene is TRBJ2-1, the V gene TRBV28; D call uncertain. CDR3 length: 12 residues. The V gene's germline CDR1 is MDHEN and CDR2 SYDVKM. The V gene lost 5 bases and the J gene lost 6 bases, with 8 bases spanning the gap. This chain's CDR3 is CASSPRLNEQFF. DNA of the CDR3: TGTGCCAGCAGTCCAAGACTCAATGAGCAGTTCTTC.

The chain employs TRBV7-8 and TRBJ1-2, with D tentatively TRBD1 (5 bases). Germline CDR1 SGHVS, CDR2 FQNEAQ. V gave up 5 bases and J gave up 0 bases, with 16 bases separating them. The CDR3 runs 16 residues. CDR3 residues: CASSPLGAGSNYGYTF. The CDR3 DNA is TGTGCCAGCAGCCCGTTAGGGGCCGGATCTAACTATGGCTACACCTTC.

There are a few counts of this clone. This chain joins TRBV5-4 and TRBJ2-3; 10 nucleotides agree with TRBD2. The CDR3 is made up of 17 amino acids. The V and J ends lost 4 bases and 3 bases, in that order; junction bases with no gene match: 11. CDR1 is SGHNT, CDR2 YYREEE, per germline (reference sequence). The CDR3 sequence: CASSVGLAGVDTDTQYF. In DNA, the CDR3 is TGTGCCAGCAGCGTGGGTCTAGCGGGAGTGGATACAGATACGCAGTATTTT.

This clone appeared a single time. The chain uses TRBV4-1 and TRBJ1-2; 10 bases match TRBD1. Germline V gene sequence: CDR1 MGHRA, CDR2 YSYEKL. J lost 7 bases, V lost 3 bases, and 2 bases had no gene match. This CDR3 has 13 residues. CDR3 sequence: CASSQTGGVGYTF. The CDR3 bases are TGCGCCAGCAGCCAGACAGGGGGCGTTGGCTACACCTTC.

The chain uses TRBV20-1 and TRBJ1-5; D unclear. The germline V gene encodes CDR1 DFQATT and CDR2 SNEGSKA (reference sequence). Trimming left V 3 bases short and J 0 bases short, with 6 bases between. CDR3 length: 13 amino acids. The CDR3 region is CSASADSNQPQHF. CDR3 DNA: TGCAGTGCTAGTGCAGATAGCAATCAGCCCCAGCATTTT.

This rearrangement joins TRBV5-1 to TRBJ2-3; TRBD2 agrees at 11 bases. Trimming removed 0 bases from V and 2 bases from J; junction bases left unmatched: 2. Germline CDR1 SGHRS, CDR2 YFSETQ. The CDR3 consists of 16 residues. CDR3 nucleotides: TGCGCCAGCAGCTTGGGACTAGCGGGGAACACAGATACGCAGTATTTT. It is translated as CASSLGLAGNTDTQYF.

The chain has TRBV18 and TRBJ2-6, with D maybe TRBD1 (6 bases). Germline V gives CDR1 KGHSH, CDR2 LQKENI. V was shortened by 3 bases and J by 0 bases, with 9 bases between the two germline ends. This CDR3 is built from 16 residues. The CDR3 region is CASSPTTGSGANVLTF. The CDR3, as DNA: TGTGCCAGCTCACCGACGACAGGCTCTGGGGCCAACGTCCTGACTTTC.

CDR3 residues: CASSRESGPEQKLFF. DNA of the CDR3: TGCGCCAGCAGTCGGGAGTCCGGCCCGGAGCAAAAACTGTTTTTT. The gene calls are TRBV23-1 and TRBJ1-4, with unresolved D. TRBV23-1 is recorded as an ORF, its role being uncertain. V was pared by 4 bases and J by 9 bases, with 18 bases between. This CDR3 is 15 amino acids long.

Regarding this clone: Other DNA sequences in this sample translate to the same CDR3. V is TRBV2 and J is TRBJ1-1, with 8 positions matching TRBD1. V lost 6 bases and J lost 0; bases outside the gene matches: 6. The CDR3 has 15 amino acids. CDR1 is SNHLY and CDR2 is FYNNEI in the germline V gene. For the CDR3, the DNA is TGTGCCAGCAGAGGTGGACAGGGACTGAACACTGAAGCTTTCTTT. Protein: CASRGGQGLNTEAFF.

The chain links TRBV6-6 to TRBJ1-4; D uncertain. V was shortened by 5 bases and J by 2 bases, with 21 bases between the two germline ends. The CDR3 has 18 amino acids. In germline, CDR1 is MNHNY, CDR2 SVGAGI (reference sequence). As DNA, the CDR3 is TGTGCCAGCAGTCGAGGGAGTCTTTTCGCGGGGACTAATGAAAAACTGTTTTTT. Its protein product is CASSRGSLFAGTNEKLFF.

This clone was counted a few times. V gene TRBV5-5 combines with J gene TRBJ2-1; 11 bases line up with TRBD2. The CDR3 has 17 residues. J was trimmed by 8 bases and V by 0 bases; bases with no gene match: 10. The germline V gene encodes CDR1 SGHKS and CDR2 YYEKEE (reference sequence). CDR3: CASSLGLAGGTRDEQFF. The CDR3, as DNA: TGTGCCAGCAGCTTGGGGCTAGCGGGGGGTACTAGGGATGAGCAGTTCTTC.

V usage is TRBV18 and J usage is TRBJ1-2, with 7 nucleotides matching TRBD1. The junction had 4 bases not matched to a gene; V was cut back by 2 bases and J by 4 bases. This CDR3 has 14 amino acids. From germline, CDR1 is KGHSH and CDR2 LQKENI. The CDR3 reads CASSPGQDSYGYTF. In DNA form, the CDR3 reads TGTGCCAGCTCACCAGGACAGGACTCCTATGGCTACACCTTC.

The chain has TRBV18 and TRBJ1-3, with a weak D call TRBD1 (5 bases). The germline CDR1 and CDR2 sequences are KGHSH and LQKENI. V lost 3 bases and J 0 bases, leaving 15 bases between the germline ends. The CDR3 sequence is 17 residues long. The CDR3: CASSPRQSSSSGNTIYF. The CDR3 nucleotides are TGTGCCAGCTCACCTAGACAGTCCTCTAGCTCTGGAAACACCATATATTTT.

The CDR3 DNA reads TGTGCCAGCAGCCATCTGGGGACAGACAATGAGCAGTTCTTC. It translates to CASSHLGTDNEQFF. The V call is TRBV6-5, the J call TRBJ2-1; 7 bases line up with TRBD1. The CDR3 sequence is 14 residues long. The V gene end was trimmed by 6 bases and the J gene end by 5 bases; junction bases not matched to a gene: 7. Germline CDR1 reads MNHEY; CDR2 reads SVGAGI.

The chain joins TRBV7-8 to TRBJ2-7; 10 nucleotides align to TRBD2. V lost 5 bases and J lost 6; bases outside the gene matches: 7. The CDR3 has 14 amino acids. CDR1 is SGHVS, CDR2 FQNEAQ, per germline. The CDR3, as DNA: TGTGCCAGCAGCCGTACTAGCGGGATCGGCGAGCAGTACTTC. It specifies CASSRTSGIGEQYF.

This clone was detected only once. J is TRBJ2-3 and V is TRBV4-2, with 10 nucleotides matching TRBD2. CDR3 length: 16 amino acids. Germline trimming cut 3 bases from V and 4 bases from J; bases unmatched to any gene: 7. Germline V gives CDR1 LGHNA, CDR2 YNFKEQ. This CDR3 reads CASSQPGTSDADTQYF. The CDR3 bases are TGTGCCAGCAGCCAGCCCGGGACTAGCGACGCAGATACGCAGTATTTT.

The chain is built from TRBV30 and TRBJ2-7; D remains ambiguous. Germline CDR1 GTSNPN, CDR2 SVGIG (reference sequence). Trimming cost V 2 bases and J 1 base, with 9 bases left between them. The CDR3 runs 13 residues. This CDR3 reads CAWSSGTSYEQYF. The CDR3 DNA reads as TGTGCCTGGAGTTCAGGCACGTCCTACGAGCAGTACTTC. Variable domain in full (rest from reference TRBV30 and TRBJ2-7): SQTIHQWPATLVQPVGSPLSLECTVEGTSNPNLYWYRQAAGRGLQLLFYSVGIGQISSEVPQNLSASRPQDRQFILSSKKLLLSDSGFYLCAWSSGTSYEQYFGPGTRLTVT.